This T cell receptor beta chain was documented in a study of T cells after yellow fever vaccination. Germline CDR1 reads DFQATT; CDR2 reads SNEGSKA (reference sequence). With V trimmed by 6 bases and J by 0 bases, 8 bases remained unmatched. CDR3 length equals 15 residues. This clonotype was recorded at least ten times. Its antigen is undetermined. The 5'RACE template-switching step produced TCR cDNA and added a universal primer site and UMIs. TCRdb reanalysed the 5' RACE reads using MiXCR and keeps one entry per CDR3 protein. The sample holds some 390,000 distinct CDR3 sequences, around 6.4% seen once. Study-level findings and limits: FACS-sorted repertoires might harbor abundant contaminating clonotypes from the bulk population.

V and J are TRBV20-1 and TRBJ2-7; 10 nucleotides agree with TRBD2. Sample: PBMCs, taken 5 days after the yellow fever booster vaccination. This clonotype was sampled from a man aged 25-45 years who received the YFV17D yellow fever vaccine. The chain's CDR3 is CSAERGGSYSYEQYF. The CDR3 DNA reads TGCAGTGCAGAGCGGGGGGGGAGCTACTCCTACGAGCAGTACTTC.